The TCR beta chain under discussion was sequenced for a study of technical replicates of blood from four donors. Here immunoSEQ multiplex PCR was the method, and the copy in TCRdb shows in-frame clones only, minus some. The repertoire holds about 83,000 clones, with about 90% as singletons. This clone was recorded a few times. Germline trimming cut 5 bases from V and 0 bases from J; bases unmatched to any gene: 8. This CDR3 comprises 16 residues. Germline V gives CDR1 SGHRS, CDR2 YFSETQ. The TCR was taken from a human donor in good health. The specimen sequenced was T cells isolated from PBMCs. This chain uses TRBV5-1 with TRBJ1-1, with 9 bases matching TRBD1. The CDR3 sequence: CASRTGTGSMNTEAFF. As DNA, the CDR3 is TGCGCCAGCAGGACCGGGACAGGGAGTATGAACACTGAAGCTTTCTTT.